Shown below are 4 T cell receptor beta chains from a single sample sequenced in a study of Graves' ophthalmopathy and Graves' hyperthyroidism. RNA transcripts yielded amplified TCR beta CDR3 regions. In the first round, RT-PCR was carried out with HTBI primers, and a multiplex PCR formed the second round. TCRdb re-derived calls from the multiplex PCR reads in MiXCR, one entry per CDR3 protein. The sample holds 900,000 to 1,200,000 distinct CDR3 sequences, about two fifths seen once. The sequenced material came from peripheral blood or thyroid tissue (not recorded which). Receptors were obtained from an adult man with Graves' hyperthyroidism.

The rearrangement links TRBV7-2 to TRBJ1-1; possibly TRBD1 for D (5 bases). This CDR3 has 15 amino acids. Germline CDR1 SGHTA, CDR2 FQGNSA. Trimming shortened V by 5 bases and J by 4 bases, and 17 bases separated the two germline ends. CDR3 bases: TGTGCCAGCAGCCCTAGTCGGGGGGTGGGCACTGAAGCTTTCTTT. Amino acids: CASSPSRGVGTEAFF.

This clonotype has only one observation. The CDR3 protein is CASSSRLTEMNTGELFF. For the CDR3, the DNA is TGTGCCAGCAGCTCCAGACTGACAGAAATGAACACCGGGGAGCTGTTTTTT. The V and J genes are TRBV7-8 and TRBJ2-2; a weak D match, TRBD1 (5 bases). Germline lookup yields CDR1 SGHVS and CDR2 FQNEAQ. CDR3 length equals 17 residues. Trimming removed 4 bases from V and 1 base from J, with 16 bases in between.

This clonotype was seen only a few times. V usage is TRBV29-1 and J usage is TRBJ2-3; 13 bases match TRBD2. Germline CDR1 SQVTM, CDR2 ANQGSEA. The junction had 3 bases not matched to a gene; V was cut back by 8 bases and J by 1 base. The CDR3 contains 14 residues. The CDR3 spells CSSGTSGGTDTQYF. For the CDR3, the DNA is TGCAGCAGTGGGACTAGCGGGGGCACAGATACGCAGTATTTT.

This clonotype showed up just a few times. The rearrangement uses TRBV29-1 and TRBJ2-7; a weak D match, TRBD1 (6 bases). CDR1 is SQVTM and CDR2 is ANQGSEA in the germline V gene. This CDR3 has 12 amino acids. The V and J ends lost 8 bases and 4 bases respectively, with 15 bases between them. The CDR3 spells CSTISDSYEQYF. CDR3 nucleotide sequence: TGCAGCACAATCTCGGACAGTTACGAGCAGTACTTC.